The following is a T cell receptor (beta chain) sequence with its context. This sample stems from a study of T cells in Graves' hyperthyroidism and ophthalmopathy. This CDR3 is built from 11 residues. V lost 6 bases and J 5 bases, leaving 7 bases between the germline ends. CDR1 and CDR2 from the germline V gene are SNHLY and FYNNEI. Amplification of TCR beta CDR3 regions used RNA as the template. First-round RT-PCR with HTBI primers amplified the TCR CDR3 region. TCRdb re-analysed the multiplex PCR reads in MiXCR, keeping a single row per CDR3 protein. This sample has roughly 580,000 distinct CDR3 sequences, with under 60% found just once. It was uncontrolled infection, other autoimmune disease, pregnancy or lactation that excluded patients.

Sequencing was performed on peripheral blood or thyroid tissue (not recorded which). The chain employs TRBV2 and TRBJ1-1; D call uncertain. This receptor was taken from a woman aged 18-29 years with Graves' hyperthyroidism. As DNA, the CDR3 is TGTGCCAGCAGGTCTTTTACTGAAGCTTTCTTT. Residues: CASRSFTEAFF. Filled out from reference TRBV2 and TRBJ1-1, the complete variable domain reads EPEVTQTPSHQVTQMGQEVILRCVPISNHLYFYWYRQILGQKVEFLVSFYNNEISEKSEIFDDQFSVERPDGSNFTLKIRSTKLEDSAMYFCASRSFTEAFFGQGTRLTVV.